This T cell receptor (beta chain) originates from a study of blood T cell repertoires in COVID-19 (TCRdb year 2020). In the study overall: For ImmuneRACE Cohort 3, a participant was defined as recovered based on two consecutive negative NP/OP PCR tests, clearance by a healthcare professional, or resolution of symptoms. The repertoires were released in a freely available public database intended as a resource for research on the immune response to SARS-CoV-2. The material from the prospective study consisted of cDNA or gDNA derived from T cells, B-cell-depleted T cells, or PBMCs. The collaborator samples originated in the United States, Italy and Spain and spanned the acute and convalescent phases of COVID-19. The dataset comprised deeply sampled blood TCRbeta repertoires from subjects exposed to, actively infected with, or recovered from COVID-19. Samples came from the ongoing ImmuneRACE study (first 160 participants) plus 1,254 subjects from 6 global collaborators. Where HLA class I and class II types were available, the types were taken from metadata supplied by the sample provider, not from assay-based typing. The sample metadata nearly always contained a de-identified subject ID, COVID-19 status, age in years and sex.

The immunoSEQ Assay, a bias-controlled multiplex PCR, was used to amplify TCRbeta CDR3 regions from genomic DNA. The study's own analysis went as follows. The number of nucleated cells in each sample was estimated from the amplification of reference gene primers within the assay. To quantify the absolute abundance of each unique TCRbeta CDR3 rearrangement, sequence reads were collapsed and filtered. For each sample, productive Simpson clonality was calculated by taking the square root of Simpson's diversity index across productive rearrangements. The table comes from immuneACCESS by way of TCRdb, which keeps in-frame sequences with V and J called. Part of the clones is missing from these tables; in studies checked, under half for an unresolved V gene and the rest for unknown reasons. That table is the source of V, J and clone size, and D and trimming were worked out from the DNA. In all, the sample holds roughly 210,000 clones, and over 75% of those were seen once. The ten largest clones capture around 7% of the sample.

Concerning this clone: Its antigen is still unknown. No qualities accompany the bases; no much larger clone lies one base away.

In the prospective study, participants were about 18 to 95 years old, resided in about 25 geographic areas of the United States, and were enrolled through a virtual design. In the prospective study, cohorts were assigned on the basis of participant-reported clinical history obtained from a screening survey and a study questionnaire. In the prospective study, whole blood, serum and a nasopharyngeal or oropharyngeal swab were collected from each participant by mobile phlebotomists. Over an approximately 2-month period, participants in the prospective study had the option of providing additional blood draws and questionnaires. Before DNA extraction, blood samples from the prospective study were shipped at room temperature or frozen. The CDR3 holds 15 amino acids from the cysteine to the phenylalanine. Only the CDR3 part of the read is kept: 45 bases, read in frame from the first base. From a lookup of the germline V gene, CDR1 and CDR2 are SQVTM and ANQGSEA. V is reduced by 6 bases and J by 3 bases, leaving a spacing of 20 bases between them.

Results and caveats for the whole study, not just this receptor: The amount of clinical and demographic metadata varied by source and participant and was provided uncurated.

The receptor was isolated from a man aged 25 to 40 in a cohort exposed to, infected with or recovered from COVID-19 (not recorded which). Material for sequencing was PBMCs or T cells enriched from blood (not recorded which). The chain couples TRBV29-1 to TRBJ2-5; there is no confident call for the D gene. The CDR3 in this case is CSVKRNPPLKETQYF. At the DNA level, the sequence is TGCAGCGTGAAGAGGAACCCTCCACTAAAAGAGACCCAGTACTTC.